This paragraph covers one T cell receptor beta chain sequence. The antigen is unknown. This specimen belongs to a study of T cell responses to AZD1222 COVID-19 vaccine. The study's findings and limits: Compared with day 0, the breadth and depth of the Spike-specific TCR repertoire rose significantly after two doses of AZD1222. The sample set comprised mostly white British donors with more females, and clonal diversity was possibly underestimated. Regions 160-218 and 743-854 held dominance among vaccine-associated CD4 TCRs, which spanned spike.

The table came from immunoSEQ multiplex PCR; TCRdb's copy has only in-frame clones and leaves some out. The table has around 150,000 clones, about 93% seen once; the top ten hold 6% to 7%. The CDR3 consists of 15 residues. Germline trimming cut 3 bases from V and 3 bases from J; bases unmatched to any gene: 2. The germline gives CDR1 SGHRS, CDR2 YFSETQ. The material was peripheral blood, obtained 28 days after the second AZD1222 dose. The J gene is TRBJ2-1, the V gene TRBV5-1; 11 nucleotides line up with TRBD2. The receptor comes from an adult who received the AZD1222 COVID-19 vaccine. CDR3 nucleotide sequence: TGCGCCAGCAGCTCCACTAGCGGGGGCTACAATGAGCAGTTCTTC. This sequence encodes CASSSTSGGYNEQFF.